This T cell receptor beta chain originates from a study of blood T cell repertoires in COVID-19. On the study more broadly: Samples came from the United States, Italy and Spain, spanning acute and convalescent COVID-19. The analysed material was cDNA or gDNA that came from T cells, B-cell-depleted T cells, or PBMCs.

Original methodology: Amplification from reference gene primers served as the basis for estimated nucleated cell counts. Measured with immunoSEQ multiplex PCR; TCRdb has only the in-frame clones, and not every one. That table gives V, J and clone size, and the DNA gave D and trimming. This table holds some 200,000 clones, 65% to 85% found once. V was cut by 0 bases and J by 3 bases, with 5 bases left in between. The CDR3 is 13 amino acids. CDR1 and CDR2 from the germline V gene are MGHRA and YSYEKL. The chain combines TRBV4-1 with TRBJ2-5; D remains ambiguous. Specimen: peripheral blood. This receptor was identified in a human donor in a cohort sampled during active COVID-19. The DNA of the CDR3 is TGCGCCAGCAGCCAAGACCCCAAAGAGACCCAGTACTTC. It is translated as CASSQDPKETQYF.